Presented here are 16 T cell receptor beta chains from one specimen sequenced in a study of identical twins. TCRdb ran MiXCR on the 5' RACE reads and lists one entry per CDR3 protein. The sample includes approximately 500,000 distinct CDR3 sequences, nearly 15% of them seen just once. The same data also contributed to another study, on yellow fever vaccine responses in identical twins.

Sequenced input: CD4+ T cells sorted from blood. These receptors originate from a young woman in good health.

The V and J genes are TRBV11-2 and TRBJ2-7; 7 positions match TRBD1. From germline, CDR1 is SGHAT and CDR2 FQNNGV. The CDR3 has 15 amino acids. J was trimmed by 3 bases and V by 1 base; bases with no gene match: 6. CDR3 coding DNA: TGTGCCAGCAGCTTAGTAGTAGGGGACAGCTACGAGCAGTACTTC. Translation gives CASSLVVGDSYEQYF.

Only a few counts were recorded for this clonotype. The chain recombines TRBV2 with TRBJ2-7; 11 bases are shared with TRBD2. The germline gives CDR1 SNHLY, CDR2 FYNNEI. With V trimmed by 11 bases and J by 3 bases, 15 bases remained unmatched. This CDR3 comprises 16 residues. The CDR3 loop is CAGRDSITSGSYEQYF. As DNA, the CDR3 is TGTGCCGGTCGGGACAGTATCACTAGCGGGAGCTACGAGCAGTACTTC.

To note about this clonotype: The CDR3 carries no conserved terminal phenylalanine or tryptophan, so it likely arises from a read error. It is unclear where the CDR3 begins or ends on the DNA, so no DNA is shown, and the CDR3 is as TCRdb lists it. The rearrangement links TRBV10-2 to TRBJ2-1; the table gives TRBD2 as D, unverified against the DNA. Germline loops: CDR1 WSHSY, CDR2 SAAADI. Both ends counted, the CDR3 spans 15 residues. CDR3 protein: CASSESIESGSRVEC.

This clonotype showed up just a few times. The V and J genes are TRBV10-3 and TRBJ2-7; TRBD1 is a possible D gene (7 bases). Germline V lookup: CDR1 ENHRY, CDR2 SYGVKD. Trimming took off 4 bases at V and 5 bases at J, with 15 bases between the two ends. CDR3 size: 14 residues. The DNA of the CDR3 is TGTGCCATCAGTGGTCAGGGGGGTCGGAACGAGCAGTACTTC. Encoded protein: CAISGQGGRNEQYF.

This clonotype was counted at least ten times. V and J are TRBV4-2 and TRBJ1-1; maybe TRBD1 (6 bases). The germline V and J ends were trimmed by 0 bases and 2 bases, with 10 bases remaining between them. Germline CDR1 is LGHNA and CDR2 is YNFKEQ. The CDR3 runs to 15 residues. CDR3 sequence reads: CASSQDGQPNTEAFF. The CDR3 DNA is TGTGCCAGCAGCCAAGACGGACAGCCAAACACTGAAGCTTTCTTT.

The sample holds a few counts of this clonotype. The genes are TRBV3-1 and TRBJ2-1; TRBD1 might be the D (6 bases). V was clipped by 7 bases and J by 6 bases, with 16 bases between them. Looked up from germline, CDR1 is LGHDT and CDR2 is YNNKEL (reference sequence). This CDR3 has 14 amino acids. Here the CDR3 reads CASTSKTGINEQFF. The DNA for the CDR3 is TGTGCCAGCACGAGCAAAACAGGGATCAATGAGCAGTTCTTC.

The chain couples TRBV5-1 to TRBJ2-5; D is possibly TRBD1 or TRBD2 (5 bases each). V was trimmed by 0 bases and J by 2 bases, leaving 11 bases between them. The CDR3 has 15 amino acids. The germline CDR1 and CDR2 sequences are SGHRS and YFSETQ. This CDR3 reads CASSLVGAEQETQYF. The CDR3 nucleotides are TGCGCCAGCAGCTTGGTCGGGGCAGAACAAGAGACCCAGTACTTC.

The chain combines TRBV7-9 with TRBJ2-1; no clear D gene. V was cut by 1 base and J by 7 bases, with 20 bases left in between. The V gene's germline CDR1 is SEHNR and CDR2 FQNEAQ (reference sequence). This CDR3 is 17 amino acids long. As DNA, the CDR3 is TGTGCCAGCAGCTTAGTGGGTGAAATAGGAAACCAAAATGAGCAGTTCTTC. As protein: CASSLVGEIGNQNEQFF.

This clonotype turned up a few times. V and J are TRBV12-3 or TRBV12-4 and TRBJ2-7, with D unclear. CDR3 size: 13 residues. V dropped 6 bases and J dropped 3 bases, with 12 bases sitting between them. CDR3 in DNA: TGTGCCAGCAGGCCGGGTTCTCTCTACGAGCAGTACTTC. This gives the protein CASRPGSLYEQYF.

The gene calls are TRBV6-6 and TRBJ2-1, with no clear D. Trimming cost V 0 bases and J 7 bases, with 7 bases left between them. The CDR3 contains 13 residues. Germline V lookup: CDR1 MNHNY, CDR2 SVGAGI (reference sequence). CDR3 sequence (DNA): TGTGCCAGCAGTTACTCGAGAGAGAATGAGCAGTTCTTC. This encodes CASSYSRENEQFF.

This clonotype was seen only a few times. The chain is built from TRBV7-9 and TRBJ1-1; tentatively, D is TRBD1 (6 bases). Trimming took 5 bases from V and 3 from J, leaving 13 bases between them. The CDR3 consists of 14 residues. The germline V gene encodes CDR1 SEHNR and CDR2 FQNEAQ (reference sequence). DNA of the CDR3: TGTGCCAGCAGCCCTTCCCAGGGGTACACTGAAGCTTTCTTT. As protein: CASSPSQGYTEAFF.

V usage is TRBV6-1 and J usage is TRBJ1-6, with TRBD1 matching 7 bases. The V gene end was trimmed by 2 bases and the J gene end by 9 bases; junction bases not matched to a gene: 4. Germline CDR1 MNHNS, CDR2 SASEGT. This CDR3 region has 14 residues. CDR3 in amino acids: CASSEIQGSSPLHF. CDR3 nucleotide sequence: TGTGCCAGCAGTGAAATACAGGGGAGTTCACCCCTCCACTTT.

A few counts support this clonotype. This chain uses TRBV5-5 with TRBJ2-1; 10 nucleotides match TRBD1. Germline assignment: CDR1 SGHKS and CDR2 YYEKEE (reference sequence). This CDR3 has 16 residues. V shed 2 bases and J 2 bases; nucleotides not matched to a gene: 4. CDR3 protein: CASSFPGQGTYNEQFF. For the CDR3, the DNA is TGTGCCAGCAGCTTTCCGGGACAGGGGACCTACAATGAGCAGTTCTTC.

The J gene is TRBJ2-2, the V gene TRBV12-3 or TRBV12-4, with 7 bases aligning to TRBD1. The CDR3 has 14 residues. V was pared by 5 bases and J by 6 bases, with 6 bases of the junction left unmatched. The CDR3 protein is CASSPTGWPGELFF. The CDR3 DNA sequence: TGTGCCAGCAGTCCGACAGGGTGGCCCGGGGAGCTGTTTTTT.

The gene calls are TRBV24-1 and TRBJ2-2, with 7 bases matching TRBD1. The CDR3 runs 16 residues. Germline lookup yields CDR1 KGHDR and CDR2 SFDVKD. V lost 1 base and J lost 2; bases outside the gene matches: 3. The CDR3 DNA reads TGTGCCACCAGTGATTTAGGGACAGCAAACACCGGGGAGCTGTTTTTT. It specifies CATSDLGTANTGELFF.

This rearrangement joins TRBV29-1 to TRBJ2-5, with D possibly being TRBD1 (6 bases). The germline CDR1 and CDR2 sequences are SQVTM and ANQGSEA. V lost 6 bases and J 2 bases, leaving 19 bases between the germline ends. This CDR3 comprises 15 residues. The CDR3 DNA is TGCAGCGTAGAACCGGGACACATAGCACAAGAGACCCAGTACTTC. Residues: CSVEPGHIAQETQYF.